This TCR beta chain originates from a study of T cell changes during pregnancy in multiple sclerosis. Only in-frame clones appear in the TCRdb table, and some are missing; sequencing was by immunoSEQ multiplex PCR. The sample has just under 65,000 clones; about 92% are singletons. Germline assignment: CDR1 MNHNS and CDR2 SASEGT. Trimming cost V 3 bases and J 4 bases, with 10 bases left between them. The length of the CDR3 is 14 residues. Sequencing used peripheral blood, obtained in the second trimester of pregnancy. The genes are TRBV6-1 and TRBJ1-3; TRBD1 is a possible D gene (5 bases). This clonotype originated in a female donor in good health, enrolled as a control in a pregnancy study. The CDR3: CASSDRAIGNTIYF. The CDR3 DNA reads as TGTGCCAGCAGTGACAGGGCGATCGGAAACACCATATATTTT.